This T cell receptor (beta chain) was sequenced for a study of cytomegalovirus exposure and HLA in healthy donors (dated by TCRdb to 2015 to 2018). Describing the broader study: An earlier analysis of approximately 590 of the donors reported 250 to 350 Gb of sequence data and about 100 million unique TCR beta sequences from some 180 million T cells. Donor age, sex, ethnicity and CMV serostatus were compiled together with the repertoire data. To study patterns of TCR occurrence, a later analysis re-analyzed previously published TCR beta repertoires from 666 donors and added high-resolution HLA genotyping. Of the approximately 400 genotyped donors, approximately 80% fell in the genetic ancestry cluster associated with self-reported Caucasian donors. Rather than using new phenotypic data, the later analysis identified candidate immune exposures from TCR beta sequences and from how often those sequences occurred across donors. To predict cytomegalovirus infection status, the study brought together high-throughput TCR immunosequencing, statistical association of individual TCRs with disease status, and machine learning. The aim of the study was to test whether cataloging public T cell receptors could identify signatures of past pathogen exposure. All discovery cohort repertoires had been generated on a single sequencing platform. The study used immunosequencing to profile the T cell repertoires of more than 650 subjects and linked those repertoires to cytomegalovirus serostatus. Because of strong linkage in the cohort, 5 or 6 DR-DQ haplotypes were treated as single units for association and clustering. Among roughly 370 genotyped donors of the cohort, an average of roughly 240,000 unique TCR beta nucleotide sequences were sequenced per donor, roughly 20% of them non-productive. In a later genetic analysis, genome-wide SNP genotypes for about 55% of the roughly 700 donors were used, and that subset was treated as a discovery cohort. An earlier analysis of roughly 600 of the donors used high-throughput TCR beta sequencing to judge whether each TCR beta V gene segment behaved as functional or pseudogenic. Besides the first cohort of roughly 640 subjects, a separate validation cohort made up of 90 to 150 different subjects was used. An early release that covered 500 to 800 HLA-typed donors contained 300 to 350 gigabases of sequencing data and tens of millions of unique TCR sequences. The number of typed donors differed by locus: about 620-640 for A, B, C, DRB1 and DQB1; some 500 for DQA1; 606 for DPA1; and some 430 for DPB1. Class I and class II HLA loci were covered by the typing at four-digit resolution. Results the study describes overall, beyond this receptor: According to a later analysis, TCR association rates differed among HLA loci, with DRB1 alleles showing the most associated TCRs and HLA-C alleles showing the fewest. A further reported finding was that TCR beta sequences accurately predicted the HLA-A and HLA-B alleles for most subjects in the first cohort. Roughly 17 rarely observed V segments, including chromosome 9 orphons, were excluded from the earlier analysis of 550 to 700 of the donors because counts were too low. A later analysis found that most CMV-associated TCR beta chains appeared HLA-restricted, with HLA associations seemingly driven largely by CMV exposure. Strong co-occurrence of HLA alleles, especially DR and DQ, made assigning TCR associations to individual alleles difficult. V-gene and J-gene trimming of TCR beta chains was associated with a missense DCLRE1C variant in a later genetic analysis, and the association was replicated in an independent cohort. Because the 87-base-pair reads could not distinguish some IMGT-functional V segments, including TRBV6-2 and TRBV6-3, those segments were excluded. Correlated functional status among segregating V segments might be attributable to linkage disequilibrium, but an unknown experimental factor could not be ruled out. Compared with equally common non-associated chains, HLA-associated TCR beta chains in a later analysis were more clonally expanded and had lower generation probabilities. A later analysis associated 16,951 TCR beta sequences with specific HLA alleles at a false discovery rate of 0.05. In an earlier analysis of some 500 of the donors, most TCR beta V segments were observed in productive rearrangements about 87% or about 30% of the time, broadly matching IMGT annotations. A total of 164 TCR beta chains were listed by the study as associated with cytomegalovirus. Compared with the approximately 710-donor mean, donors in an Asian-associated ancestry cluster had fewer N-insertions in productive TCRs, according to a later genetic analysis. Several of the top co-occurrence clusters appeared to be linked to parvovirus B19, influenza, CMV and Epstein-Barr virus, according to a later analysis. The classifier was reported to diagnose cytomegalovirus status with high specificity and sensitivity in both the original cohort and the validation cohort. Presence/absence analyses assumed roughly uniform sequencing depth across donors, an assumption that may not hold. A few of the identified cytomegalovirus-associated TCR beta chains were confirmed in vitro to be specific for cytomegalovirus antigens. Because HLA typing was unavailable for some donors at each locus, only the typed subset was used in association tests. Only TCR beta chains were sequenced in this cohort, and the absence of alpha or paired-chain data limited detectable features. According to the authors, the approach could potentially be generalized to other disease states and immunological phenotypes. CMV serostatus was the only immune exposure information available for the cohort. A cluster of highly shared sequence variants was judged likely to be a technical artifact of the sequencing pipeline. Most TCR sequences were observed very rarely across donors, whereas some public TCRs were present in many individuals.

Library preparation was by the immunoSEQ multiplex PCR assay. For the multiplex PCR, a mixture combining 60 forward primers for TCR Vbeta segments and 13 reverse primers for TCR Jbeta segments was used. Amplification of the CDR3 region of rearranged TCR beta genes was performed with a multiplex PCR assay on genomic DNA. The amplified TCR beta libraries were sequenced on the Illumina HiSeq System as 87-base-pair reads. In the original analysis: Across the 700 or so repertoires, a later analysis counted around 80 million unique TCR beta chains, around 11 million of which were shared by at least two donors. Raw reads were error-corrected and collapsed into unique sequences by a nearest-neighbor algorithm in which closely related sequences were merged to remove PCR and sequencing errors. V, D and J gene segments were assigned by aligning CDR3 sequences to IMGT reference sequences. Each retained sequence needed at least a six-nucleotide match to both a V gene segment and a J gene segment. Rearrangements were called productive when the CDR3 lacked stop codons and stayed in frame with V and J; all others were non-productive. Following IMGT convention, CDR3 was defined as the stretch from the second conserved V-encoded cysteine to the conserved J-encoded phenylalanine. The earlier analysis of 587 of the donors excluded sequences that lacked an unambiguous match to a single V gene segment. In an earlier analysis of approximately 590 of the donors, V segments were called functional above 56.7% productive rearrangements and were called segregating when the between-donor standard deviation exceeded 5%. A statistical classification framework was developed to diagnose cytomegalovirus status using the catalog of TCR beta chain sequences. V and J gene assignment, in a later analysis, came from comparing TCR nucleotide sequences with IMGT/GENE-DB human TR gene sequences. The TCRdist pipeline was used in a later analysis to assign CDR3 sequences and most-parsimonious VDJ recombination scenarios. In a later analysis, each TCR beta chain was defined by its CDR3 amino acid sequence together with its V-gene family, and reads lacking a unique V-gene family were excluded. In a later analysis, around 600 highly shared, low-generation-probability nucleotide sequences were removed to address suspected cross-contamination and a sequencing artifact. In a later analysis, a clonal expansion index was calculated for each public chain from normalized within-repertoire ranks of inferred template counts. In a later analysis, generation probabilities were computed with a VDJ recombination model fitted to out-of-frame rearrangements, and the resulting probabilities were checked against IGoR. In a later analysis, hypergeometric tests were used to score TCR-TCR, TCR-HLA and TCR-CMV co-occurrence, with a repertoire-size bias correction applied to TCR pairs. False discovery rates were estimated in a later analysis by permuting HLA or CMV assignments 20 times. In a later analysis, co-occurring TCRs were grouped with DBSCAN, and TCRdist sequence similarity was added when clustering was performed within HLA-allele-positive subsets. Repertoires with fewer than 30,000 or more than 120,000 public chains were left out of co-occurrence clustering, as were five repertoires with anomalous nucleotide sharing. TCRdb took over this immuneACCESS table, retaining in-frame rearrangements with V and J assigned. Such tables are incomplete; in checked studies, under half of the missing clones stem from an unresolved V gene, and the remainder is unexplained. Clone size and the V and J calls come from that table; the DNA yielded D and trimming. The table for this sample lists about 160,000 clones; about 75% of them were counted only once. Of the sample, 2% to 2.5% falls within the top ten clones.

A remark on this clone: The antigen it recognizes is unknown. The sample holds no much larger clone one base away, and base qualities are not on file.

From the germline V gene, CDR1 is SNHLY and CDR2 is FYNNEI. Reading from cysteine to phenylalanine, the CDR3 counts 15 amino acids. The entry retains the CDR3 DNA only, 45 bases that are in frame from base 1. Trimming takes 5 bases from V and 3 bases from J, and the germline ends sit 14 bases apart. The cohort consisted of approximately 690 healthy bone marrow donors. All cohort members were sampled while nominally healthy, although unrecorded immune exposures were likely present. The donor tested CMV seronegative, placing the donor among the 352 seronegative members of the cohort. Each donor provided a peripheral blood sample, and peripheral blood mononuclear cells were used for TCR beta sequencing. The Qiagen DNeasy Blood Extraction Kit was used to extract genomic DNA from the blood cell samples.

This sequence uses TRBV2 and TRBJ1-5; TRBD1 is a weak D gene call, 5 bases matching. Sequenced: PBMCs. This receptor was obtained from a female donor in good health and CMV-seronegative. The CDR3 corresponds to CASSLDRQNNQPQHF. The nucleotide sequence reads TGTGCCAGCAGTCTTGATCGACAGAACAATCAGCCCCAGCATTTT. Full variable domain (CDR3 extended with the reference TRBV2 and TRBJ1-5 proteins): EPEVTQTPSHQVTQMGQEVILRCVPISNHLYFYWYRQILGQKVEFLVSFYNNEISEKSEIFDDQFSVERPDGSNFTLKIRSTKLEDSAMYFCASSLDRQNNQPQHFGDGTRLSIL.